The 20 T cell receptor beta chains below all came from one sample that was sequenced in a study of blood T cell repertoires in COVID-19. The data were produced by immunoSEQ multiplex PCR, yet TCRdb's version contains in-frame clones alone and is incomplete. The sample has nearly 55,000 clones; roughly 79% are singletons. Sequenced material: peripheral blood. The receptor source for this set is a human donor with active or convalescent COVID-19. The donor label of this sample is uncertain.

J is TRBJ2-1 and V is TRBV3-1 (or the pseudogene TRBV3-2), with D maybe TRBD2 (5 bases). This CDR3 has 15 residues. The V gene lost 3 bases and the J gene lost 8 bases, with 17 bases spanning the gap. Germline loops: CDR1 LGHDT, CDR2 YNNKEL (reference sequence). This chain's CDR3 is CASSHRGFSKDEQFF. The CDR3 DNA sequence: TGTGCCAGCAGCCACCGAGGGTTCTCTAAAGATGAGCAGTTCTTC.

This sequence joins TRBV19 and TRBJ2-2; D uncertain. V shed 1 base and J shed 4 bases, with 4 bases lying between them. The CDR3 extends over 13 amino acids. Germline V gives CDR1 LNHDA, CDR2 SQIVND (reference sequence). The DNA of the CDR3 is TGTGCCAGTAGTATAGTCGGCACCGGGGAGCTGTTTTTT. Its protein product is CASSIVGTGELFF. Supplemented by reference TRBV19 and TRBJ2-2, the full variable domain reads DGGITQSPKYLFRKEGQNVTLSCEQNLNHDAMYWYRQDPGQGLRLIYYSQIVNDFQKGDIAEGYSVSREKKESFPLTVTSAQKNPTAFYLCASSIVGTGELFFGEGSRLTVL.

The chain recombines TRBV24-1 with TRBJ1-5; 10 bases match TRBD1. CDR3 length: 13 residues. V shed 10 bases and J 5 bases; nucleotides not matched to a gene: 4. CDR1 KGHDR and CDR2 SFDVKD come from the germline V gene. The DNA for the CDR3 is TGTGCCACAGCGGGACAGGGGTATCAGCCCCAGCATTTT. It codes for CATAGQGYQPQHF.

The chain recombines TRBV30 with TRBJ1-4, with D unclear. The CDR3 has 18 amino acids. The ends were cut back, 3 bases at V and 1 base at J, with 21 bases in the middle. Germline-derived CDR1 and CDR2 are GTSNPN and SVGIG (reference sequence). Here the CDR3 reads CAWSPRLSNGRTNEKLFF. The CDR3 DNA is TGTGCCTGGAGCCCCAGGCTTTCTAACGGAAGAACTAATGAAAAACTGTTTTTT.

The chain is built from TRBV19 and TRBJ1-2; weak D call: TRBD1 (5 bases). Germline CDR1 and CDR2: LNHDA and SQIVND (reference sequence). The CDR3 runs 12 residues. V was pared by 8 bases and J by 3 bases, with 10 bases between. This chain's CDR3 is CASYQGYYGYTF. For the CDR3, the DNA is TGTGCCAGTTATCAGGGTTACTATGGCTACACCTTC.

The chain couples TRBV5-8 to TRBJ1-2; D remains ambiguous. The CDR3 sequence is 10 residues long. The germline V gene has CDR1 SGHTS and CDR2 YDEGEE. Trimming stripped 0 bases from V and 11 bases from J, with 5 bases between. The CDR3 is CASSLAGYTF. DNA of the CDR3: TGTGCCAGCAGCTTGGCCGGGTACACCTTC.

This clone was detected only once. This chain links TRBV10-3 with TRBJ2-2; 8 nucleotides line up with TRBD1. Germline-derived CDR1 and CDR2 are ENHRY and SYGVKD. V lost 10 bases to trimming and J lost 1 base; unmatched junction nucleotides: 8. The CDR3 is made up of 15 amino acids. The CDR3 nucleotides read TGTGCCAGCACATTCGGACAGGGGAACACCGGGGAGCTGTTTTTT. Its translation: CASTFGQGNTGELFF.

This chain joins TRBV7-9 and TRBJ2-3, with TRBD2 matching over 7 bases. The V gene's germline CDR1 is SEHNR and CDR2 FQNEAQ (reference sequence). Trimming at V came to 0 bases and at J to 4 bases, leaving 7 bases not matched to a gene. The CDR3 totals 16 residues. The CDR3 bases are TGTGCCAGCAGCTTAGCCGGGGGAGGGCCCGCAGATACGCAGTATTTT. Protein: CASSLAGGGPADTQYF.

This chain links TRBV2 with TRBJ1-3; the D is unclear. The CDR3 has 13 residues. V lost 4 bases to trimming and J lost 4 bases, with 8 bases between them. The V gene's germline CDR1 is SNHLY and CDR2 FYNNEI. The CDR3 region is CASSALGGNTIYF. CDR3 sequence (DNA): TGTGCCAGCAGTGCGCTCGGGGGAAACACCATATATTTT. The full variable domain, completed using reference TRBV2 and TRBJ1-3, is EPEVTQTPSHQVTQMGQEVILRCVPISNHLYFYWYRQILGQKVEFLVSFYNNEISEKSEIFDDQFSVERPDGSNFTLKIRSTKLEDSAMYFCASSALGGNTIYFGEGSWLTVV.

The CDR3 here is CASTREFAGPTDTQYF. The CDR3 DNA reads as TGTGCCAGCACCAGGGAATTCGCGGGACCCACAGATACGCAGTATTTT. The chain combines TRBV7-6 with TRBJ2-3; D may be TRBD2 (6 bases). This CDR3 is 16 amino acids long. CDR1 is SGHVS and CDR2 is FNYEAQ in the germline V gene. Trimming took 7 bases from V and 2 from J, leaving 19 bases between them. Full variable domain (rest looked up from reference TRBV7-6 and TRBJ2-3): GAGVSQSPRYKVTKRGQDVALRCDPISGHVSLYWYRQALGQGPEFLTYFNYEAQQDKSGLPNDRFSAERPEGSISTLTIQRTEQRDSAMYRCASTREFAGPTDTQYFGPGTRLTVL.

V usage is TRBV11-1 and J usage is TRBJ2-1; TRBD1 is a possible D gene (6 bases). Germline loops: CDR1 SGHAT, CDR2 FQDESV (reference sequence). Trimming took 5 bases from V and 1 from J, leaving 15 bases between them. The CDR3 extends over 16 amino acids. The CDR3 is CASSPGQLLSYNEQFF. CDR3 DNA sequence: TGTGCCAGCAGCCCTGGACAGCTACTTTCCTACAATGAGCAGTTCTTC.

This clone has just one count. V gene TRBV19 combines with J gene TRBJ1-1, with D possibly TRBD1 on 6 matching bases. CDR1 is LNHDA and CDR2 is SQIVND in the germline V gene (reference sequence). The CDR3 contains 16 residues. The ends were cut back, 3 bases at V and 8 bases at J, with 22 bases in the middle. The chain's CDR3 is CASSIGWDTPMAEAFF. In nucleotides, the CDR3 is TGTGCCAGTAGTATCGGCTGGGACACCCCTATGGCGGAAGCTTTCTTT. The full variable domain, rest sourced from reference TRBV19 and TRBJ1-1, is DGGITQSPKYLFRKEGQNVTLSCEQNLNHDAMYWYRQDPGQGLRLIYYSQIVNDFQKGDIAEGYSVSREKKESFPLTVTSAQKNPTAFYLCASSIGWDTPMAEAFFGQGTRLTVV.

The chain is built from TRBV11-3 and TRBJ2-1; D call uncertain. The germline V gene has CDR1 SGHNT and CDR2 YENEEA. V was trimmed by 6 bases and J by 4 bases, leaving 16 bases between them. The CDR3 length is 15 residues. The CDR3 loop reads CASRLLTSPYNEQFF. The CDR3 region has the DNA TGTGCCAGCAGACTACTAACCAGCCCTTACAATGAGCAGTTCTTC.

The CDR3 reads CAWSYRGANTEAFF. In DNA form, the CDR3 reads TGTGCCTGGAGTTACAGGGGGGCTAACACTGAAGCTTTCTTT. V is TRBV30 and J is TRBJ1-1; 8 positions agree with TRBD1. The J segment lost 2 bases and the V segment lost 2 bases, leaving 4 bases of the junction unmatched. CDR1 is GTSNPN and CDR2 is SVGIG in the germline V gene (reference sequence). CDR3 length equals 14 residues.

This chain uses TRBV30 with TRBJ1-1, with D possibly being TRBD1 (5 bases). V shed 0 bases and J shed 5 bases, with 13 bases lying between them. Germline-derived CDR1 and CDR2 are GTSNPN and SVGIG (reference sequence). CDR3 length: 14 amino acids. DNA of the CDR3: TGTGCCTGGAGTGTACGGGGGATTATGACTGAAGCTTTCTTT. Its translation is CAWSVRGIMTEAFF.

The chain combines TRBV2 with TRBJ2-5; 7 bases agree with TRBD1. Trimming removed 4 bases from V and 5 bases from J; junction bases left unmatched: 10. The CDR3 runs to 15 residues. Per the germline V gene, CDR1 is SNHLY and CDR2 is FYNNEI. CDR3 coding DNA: TGTGCCAGCAGTGGACGACAGGGTCGTTCCGAGACCCAGTACTTC. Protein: CASSGRQGRSETQYF.

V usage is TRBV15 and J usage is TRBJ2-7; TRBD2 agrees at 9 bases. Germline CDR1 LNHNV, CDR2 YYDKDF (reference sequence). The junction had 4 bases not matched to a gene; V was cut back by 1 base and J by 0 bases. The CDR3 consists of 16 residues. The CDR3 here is CATSRVIAGDSYEQYF. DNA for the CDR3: TGTGCCACCAGCAGAGTTATAGCGGGAGACTCCTACGAGCAGTACTTC.

CDR3 in DNA: TGTGCCAGCAGTCAGGGACAGGGGGCGCGAACTGAAGCTTTCTTT. The encoded protein is CASSQGQGARTEAFF. The V and J genes are TRBV27 and TRBJ1-1, with TRBD1 matching over 12 bases. The ends lost 5 bases at V and 5 bases at J; junction bases unmatched: 6. Per germline, CDR1 MNHEY and CDR2 SMNVEV (reference sequence). The CDR3 has 15 amino acids.

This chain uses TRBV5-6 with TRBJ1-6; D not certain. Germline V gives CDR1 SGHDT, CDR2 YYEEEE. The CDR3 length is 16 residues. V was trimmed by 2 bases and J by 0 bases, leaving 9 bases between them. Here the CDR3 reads CASSFSPSSYNSPLHF. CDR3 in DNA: TGTGCCAGCAGCTTTTCGCCGAGCTCCTATAATTCACCCCTCCACTTT.

CDR3 protein: CAWSKGLAGETQYF. The CDR3 DNA is TGTGCCTGGAGTAAGGGTCTAGCGGGAGAGACCCAGTACTTC. V and J are TRBV30 and TRBJ2-5, with 8 bases matching TRBD2. This CDR3 has 14 residues. V shed 2 bases, J shed 4 bases, and the junction held 6 bases outside the gene matches. The V gene's germline CDR1 is GTSNPN and CDR2 SVGIG (reference sequence).